This record covers a single T cell receptor beta chain. Its specificity is not known. Profiled with immunoSEQ multiplex PCR; TCRdb holds only in-frame clones, not every one. This repertoire shows tens of thousands of clones, approximately 89% found once; its top ten account for approximately 1.6%. This entry belongs to a study of multiple sclerosis patients with progressive multifocal leukoencephalopathy. Findings of the study overall: PML-onset expanded TRB clones were detectable before and during natalizumab therapy.

This CDR3 has 12 residues. CDR1 and CDR2 from the germline V gene are SGHNT and YYREEE (reference sequence). V lost 4 bases and J 3 bases, leaving 7 bases between the germline ends. Described time point: 5 to 6 months of natalizumab therapy. This rearrangement joins TRBV5-4 to TRBJ1-2; D ambiguous. The TCR comes from a human donor with multiple sclerosis. The source was PBMCs, collected from a patient treated with natalizumab. CDR3 sequence: CASSIVDYGYTF. Here the CDR3 DNA reads TGTGCCAGCAGCATAGTGGACTATGGCTACACCTTC.